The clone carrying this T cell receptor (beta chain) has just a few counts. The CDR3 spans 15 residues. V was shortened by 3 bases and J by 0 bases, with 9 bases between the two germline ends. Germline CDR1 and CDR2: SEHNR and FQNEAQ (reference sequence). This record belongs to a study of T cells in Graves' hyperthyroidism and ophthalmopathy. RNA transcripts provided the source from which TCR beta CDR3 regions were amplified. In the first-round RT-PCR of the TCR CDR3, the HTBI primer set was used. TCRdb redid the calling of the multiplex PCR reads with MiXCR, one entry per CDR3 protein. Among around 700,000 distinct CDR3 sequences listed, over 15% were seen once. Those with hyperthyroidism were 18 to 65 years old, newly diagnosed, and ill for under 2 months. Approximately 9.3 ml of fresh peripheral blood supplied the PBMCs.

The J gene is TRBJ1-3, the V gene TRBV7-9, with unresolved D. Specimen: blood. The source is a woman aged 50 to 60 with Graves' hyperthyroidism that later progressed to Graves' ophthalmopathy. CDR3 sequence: CASSFGRDSGNTIYF. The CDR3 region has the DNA TGTGCCAGCAGCTTTGGTAGGGACTCTGGAAACACCATATATTTT.